A selection of T cell receptor beta chains follows, all from one sample in a study of cytomegalovirus exposure and HLA in healthy donors. Assay used: immunoSEQ multiplex PCR; TCRdb lists only in-frame clones, some missing. The table records 90,000 to 100,000 clones, more than 75% of them present only once. The specimen sequenced was PBMCs. The receptors originated from a man aged 18 to 30 in good health and CMV-seronegative. The CDR3 runs from the conserved cysteine through the conserved F or W. The D gene is left open where the match is weak. The listing skips clone size in some rows; elsewhere it reads once, few, many or a size class.

V gene	J gene	D gene	clone size	CDR3 DNA	CDR3 protein
TRBV6-5	TRBJ1-2	TRBD1	few	TGTGCCAGCAGTCCCTCTTCACCCAGGGGGGGCTACACCTTC	CASSPSSPRGGYTF
TRBV2	TRBJ1-1	TRBD1	.	TGTGCCAGCAGGGGACAGGGGAGGGCAGAAGCTTTCTTT	CASRGQGRAEAFF
TRBV19	TRBJ2-3	.	.	TGTGCCAGTAGTAACTTTCTGGATACGCAGTATTTT	CASSNFLDTQYF
TRBV2	TRBJ2-5	.	medium-sized	TGTGCCAGCAGTGATGGGGATAGCGCGCTCCAAGAGACCCAGTACTTC	CASSDGDSALQETQYF
TRBV6-5	TRBJ1-6	.	.	TGTGCCAGCAGTTACTCCGCAGAGGCCTATAATTCACCCCTCCACTTT	CASSYSAEAYNSPLHF
TRBV19	TRBJ1-5	TRBD1	once	TGTGCCAGTAGTAAGCCACAGGGGAGGAATCAGCCCCAGCATTTT	CASSKPQGRNQPQHF
TRBV12-5	TRBJ2-3	.	.	TGTGCTAGTGGTCCTCTGGGGGGGGCTCAGGTCATGGCAGATACGCAGTATTTT	CASGPLGGAQVMADTQYF
TRBV21-1	TRBJ2-3	.	.	TGTGCCAGCACCCCGGGACAGAGCACAGATACGCAGTATTTT	CASTPGQSTDTQYF
TRBV7-9	TRBJ1-4	.	.	TGTGCCAGCAGCACGGGGGACTTTGCGCGTGAAAAACTGTTTTTT	CASSTGDFAREKLFF
TRBV5-6	TRBJ2-2	.	.	TGTGCCAGCAGCCCCGGGGTGAACACCGGGGAGCTGTTTTTT	CASSPGVNTGELFF
TRBV5-1	TRBJ1-1	.	once	TGCGCCAGCAGCTCCGAGGGGGTAGCAGAACCAATGAACACTGAAGCTTTCTTT	CASSSEGVAEPMNTEAFF
TRBV14	TRBJ2-7	TRBD1	few	TGTGCCAGCAGCTTACAGGGGGCGAACGAGCAGTACTTC	CASSLQGANEQYF
TRBV2	TRBJ1-3	.	.	TGTGCCAGCAGTGAATCGGTACTTAACACCATATATTTT	CASSESVLNTIYF
TRBV5-1	TRBJ1-2	.	.	TGCGCCAGCAGCTTGCTATCGGGATATGGCTACACCTTC	CASSLLSGYGYTF
TRBV7-2	TRBJ2-3	TRBD2	few	TGTGCCAGCAGCTTAGGGTCGGTCGGCGGGGGGGCGGATACGCAGTATTTT	CASSLGSVGGGADTQYF
TRBV18	TRBJ2-3	.	.	TGTGCCAGCTCACCATTCCGGGAGAGCACAGATACGCAGTATTTT	CASSPFRESTDTQYF
TRBV6-5	TRBJ1-1	.	.	TGTGCCAGCAGTTACTCGAGTTTGACTGAAGCTTTCTTT	CASSYSSLTEAFF
TRBV5-6	TRBJ1-2	.	.	TGTGCCAGCAGCCTAACCTATGGCTACACCTTC	CASSLTYGYTF
TRBV7-9	TRBJ2-7	TRBD1	.	TGTGCCAGCAGCTTGGCCAGGGACAGGGGGGATAGCTCCTACGAGCAGTACTTC	CASSLARDRGDSSYEQYF
TRBV27	TRBJ2-1	TRBD2	.	TGTGCCAGCAGTTTTAGCGGGGGTCAGTTCTTC	CASSFSGGQFF
TRBV9	TRBJ2-1	.	.	TGTGCCAGCAGCGTATCCTCCACAGGACCTCACAATGAGCAGTTCTTC	CASSVSSTGPHNEQFF
TRBV5-1	TRBJ2-3	.	once	TGCGCCAGCAGCGTGGATCAGGAGGCGTCGCCGACAGATACGCAGTATTTT	CASSVDQEASPTDTQYF
TRBV7-9	TRBJ1-2	TRBD1	.	TGTGCCAGCAGCGAGACAGGGGGAGGAGGCTACACCTTC	CASSETGGGGYTF
TRBV27	TRBJ1-2	.	.	TGTGCCAGCATACCCCGGCCAGGGGTGAGCGGCTACACCTTC	CASIPRPGVSGYTF
TRBV4-1	TRBJ1-1	.	.	TGCGCCAGCAGCCATTCATACAGCACTGAAGCTTTCTTT	CASSHSYSTEAFF
TRBV27	TRBJ1-6	TRBD1	.	TGTGCCAGCAGGCAAGGACAGGTAAGTTCACCCCTCCACTTT	CASRQGQVSSPLHF
TRBV6-5	TRBJ1-6	TRBD1	few	TGTGCCAGCAGCTTCCGGGACAGTAATTCACCCCTCCACTTT	CASSFRDSNSPLHF